Sequencing of this T cell receptor (beta chain) was carried out in a study of blood T cell repertoires in COVID-19. Study details: Donors in the United States, Italy and Spain gave samples during acute or convalescent COVID-19.

Participants spanned ages roughly 18 to 95 years and resided in 20 to 30 US areas. CDR1 LGHDT and CDR2 YNNKEL come from the germline V gene (reference sequence). The CDR3 length is 14 residues. Deletions cut 6 bases from V and 4 bases from J, with 16 bases between. Data came from immunoSEQ multiplex PCR; TCRdb stores just in-frame clones and leaves some out. This table has more than 450,000 clones, roughly 87% appearing once. This TCR was sampled from a woman aged 18-29 years who had recovered from COVID-19. The rearrangement links TRBV3-1 (or the pseudogene TRBV3-2) to TRBJ2-7, with D possibly being TRBD2 (5 bases). The specimen sequenced was PBMCs or T cells enriched from blood (not recorded which). CDR3: CASSDPAADYEQYF. The CDR3 nucleotides read TGTGCCAGCAGTGACCCAGCGGCCGATTACGAGCAGTACTTC.